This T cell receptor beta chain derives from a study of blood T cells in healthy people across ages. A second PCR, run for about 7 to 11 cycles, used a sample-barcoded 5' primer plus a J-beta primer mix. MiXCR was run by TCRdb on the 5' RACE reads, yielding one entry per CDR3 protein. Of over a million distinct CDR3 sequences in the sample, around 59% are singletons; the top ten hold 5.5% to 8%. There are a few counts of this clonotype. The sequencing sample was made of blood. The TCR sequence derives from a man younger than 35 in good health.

The CDR3 loop is CASTGITYEQYF. The CDR3 nucleotides read TGTGCCAGCACAGGGATTACCTACGAGCAGTACTTC. The rearrangement uses TRBV6-2 or TRBV6-3 and TRBJ2-7; D might be TRBD1 (5 bases). V shed 7 bases and J shed 2 bases, with 9 bases lying between them. This CDR3 comprises 12 residues. CDR1 is MNHEY and CDR2 is SVGEGT in the germline V gene.